What follows is one T cell receptor beta chain and its context. Its antigen is unknown. The data stem from a study of cytomegalovirus exposure and HLA in healthy donors. Regarding the study as a whole: When analyzed later, the rates of TCR association showed variation by HLA locus, with DRB1 the most and HLA-C the fewest. Trimming of TCR beta V- and J-genes showed a link, identified in a later analysis, to a missense DCLRE1C variant. CMV serostatus stood as the only immune exposure information on hand. Links to common viral pathogens appeared, in a later analysis, for several of the most significant clusters.

The CDR3 has 14 residues. Per germline, CDR1 MNHEY and CDR2 SVGAGI. V lost 6 bases and J 4 bases, leaving 15 bases between the germline ends. The PCR employed 60 Vbeta primers together with 13 Jbeta primers. The protocol was immunoSEQ multiplex PCR, while the TCRdb copy is restricted to in-frame clones and leaves out a portion. The table for this sample gives about 74,000 clones. This clonotype was sampled from a female donor in good health and CMV-seropositive. The chain recombines TRBV6-5 with TRBJ1-2; D is perhaps TRBD1 (5 bases). What was sequenced was PBMCs. CDR3 DNA: TGTGCCAGCAGGGCGGGGGGAATAGGCTATGGCTACACCTTC. Its protein is CASRAGGIGYGYTF.